This T cell receptor beta chain originates from a study of radiotherapy plus CTLA-4 blockade in lung cancer. Whole-study context: There were objective responses in 18% of patients, and roughly 32% had disease control.

The data were produced by immunoSEQ multiplex PCR, yet TCRdb's version contains in-frame clones alone and is incomplete. The sample lists 30,000 or so clones, 78% occurring once. Trimming cost V 0 bases and J 2 bases, with 10 bases left between them. Germline-derived CDR1 and CDR2 are SGHAT and FQNNGV. The CDR3 is made up of 15 amino acids. Ipilimumab CTLA-4 blockade and focal radiation were given to patients with chemo-refractory metastatic non-small-cell lung cancer. The rearrangement links TRBV11-2 to TRBJ2-5; D ambiguous. The material sequenced was peripheral blood, taken from a patient treated with radiotherapy plus ipilimumab. This TCR derives from a human donor with non-small cell lung cancer who had stable disease on radiotherapy plus ipilimumab. CDR3 sequence reads: CASSLDVAIQETQYF. In DNA, the CDR3 is TGTGCCAGCAGCTTAGATGTGGCCATACAAGAGACCCAGTACTTC.